This T cell receptor beta chain emerged from a study of blood T cell repertoires in COVID-19. Study-wide background: Specimens from acute and convalescent COVID-19 originated in the United States, Italy and Spain. The analysed material was cDNA or gDNA that came from T cells, B-cell-depleted T cells, or PBMCs.

CDR1 is SGHTS, CDR2 YDEGEE, per germline. With 4 bases removed from V and 10 bases from J, the gap between germline ends came to 17 bases. CDR3 length: 14 amino acids. In the original workflow: Estimated nucleated cell counts came from reference gene primer amplification. The assay was immunoSEQ multiplex PCR, and TCRdb's table has in-frame clones only and misses some. V, J and clone size reflect that table, while D and trimming were determined from the DNA. The sample records over 90,000 clones, about 86% being singletons. Material: peripheral blood. The chain recombines TRBV5-8 with TRBJ1-4; D remains ambiguous. The receptor's source is a woman aged 55-70 years in a cohort sampled during active or convalescent COVID-19. The DNA of the CDR3 is TGTGCCAGCAGCGCAGACCGCTCAAGAGGAAAACTGTTTTTT. Translating gives CASSADRSRGKLFF.